A single sample gave rise to the 10 T cell receptor beta chains below, sequenced in a study of shared clonotypes between healthy human individuals. The repertoire was sequenced with immunoSEQ multiplex PCR; TCRdb's copy has only in-frame clones and lacks some. Here the sample spans hundreds of thousands of clones, around 73% being singletons. The sample consisted of memory CD4+ T cells sorted from blood. Subset denoted: CD45RA-negative fraction. The receptors originated from a woman aged 25 to 39 in good health.

The chain has TRBV18 and TRBJ2-4; the D gene is possibly TRBD2 (7 bases). CDR3 size: 21 residues. Germline-derived CDR1 and CDR2 are KGHSH and LQKENI. The ends were cut back, 3 bases at V and 0 bases at J, with 27 bases in the middle. The CDR3 loop reads CASSPPYPLRGRTLAKNIQYF. CDR3 bases: TGTGCCAGCTCACCCCCTTACCCCTTGCGGGGGCGGACTCTAGCCAAAAACATTCAGTACTTC.

The chain has TRBV18 and TRBJ2-5, with TRBD2 matching 8 bases. The end of the DNA is better explained by TRBJ2-7, so the J call may be wrong. The CDR3 runs 12 residues. Germline V gene lookup returns CDR1 KGHSH and CDR2 LQKENI. DNA for the CDR3: TGTGCCAGCTCACCGGCGGGAGGCGAGCAGTACTTC. It is translated as CASSPAGGEQYF.

In regard to this clone: A read error is the likely source, as a far larger clone sits one nucleotide away. This CDR3 is also generated by other DNA sequences in the sample. The chain links TRBV29-1 to TRBJ2-1, with TRBD1 matching over 7 bases. The germline V gene encodes CDR1 SQVTM and CDR2 ANQGSEA. The CDR3 covers 14 residues. Germline trimming cut 7 bases from V and 6 bases from J; bases unmatched to any gene: 12. The CDR3 region is CSAVGWAGGNEQFF. Written as DNA, the CDR3 is TGCAGCGCGGTAGGATGGGCAGGGGGCAATGAGCAGTTCTTC.

This chain uses TRBV11-2 with TRBJ2-3, with 9 positions matching TRBD2. There are 16 residues in the CDR3. Trimming removed 4 bases from V and 3 bases from J; junction bases left unmatched: 8. Germline lookup yields CDR1 SGHAT and CDR2 FQNNGV. The CDR3 loop reads CASSWDSGSGTDTQYF. The CDR3 bases are TGTGCCAGCAGCTGGGATAGCGGGAGTGGGACAGATACGCAGTATTTT.

This clone occurred once. The V and J genes are TRBV27 and TRBJ2-7; possibly TRBD1 for D (6 bases). Trimming removed 8 bases at V and 4 bases at J, with 15 bases between. The CDR3 loop spans 13 amino acids. In germline, CDR1 is MNHEY, CDR2 SMNVEV (reference sequence). CDR3 sequence: CASRSLQGYEQYF. The CDR3 DNA reads TGTGCCAGCCGCTCGCTACAGGGTTACGAGCAGTACTTC.

This chain uses TRBV7-2 with TRBJ2-7; 7 nucleotides line up with TRBD1. The germline V gene has CDR1 SGHTA and CDR2 FQGNSA. The trim removed 3 bases at V and 4 bases at J, leaving 6 bases unmatched. CDR3 length: 14 residues. Written as DNA, the CDR3 is TGTGCCAGCAGCTTCTGGGACAGCGGTTACGAGCAGTACTTC. Translated: CASSFWDSGYEQYF.

The CDR3 sequence is CASSSQGRGELFF. CDR3 nucleotides: TGTGCCAGCAGTTCACAGGGTAGAGGGGAGCTGTTTTTT. The chain employs TRBV6-5 and TRBJ2-2; D might be TRBD1 (6 bases). CDR1 is MNHEY, CDR2 SVGAGI, per germline. V lost 4 bases, J lost 8 bases, and 11 bases lay in between. The CDR3 runs 13 residues.

The CDR3 coding sequence is TGTGCCAGCAGCTTAAACGCACCACAGGATAACTCTGGAAACACCATATATTTT. This sequence encodes CASSLNAPQDNSGNTIYF. The chain links TRBV7-8 to TRBJ1-3, with D possibly matching TRBD1 (5 bases). This CDR3 is 18 amino acids long. Germline V CDR1 and CDR2: SGHVS, FQNEAQ. V was pared by 2 bases and J by 0 bases, with 17 bases between.

As regards this clone: This same CDR3 is encoded by further DNA sequences in the sample. The chain links TRBV9 to TRBJ2-1; possibly TRBD2 for D (5 bases). Germline lookup yields CDR1 SGDLS and CDR2 YYNGEE. The length of the CDR3 is 12 residues. Trimming removed 0 bases at V and 7 bases at J, with 5 bases between. The CDR3 sequence: CASSVAGNEQFF. The CDR3, as DNA: TGTGCCAGCAGCGTAGCGGGGAATGAGCAGTTCTTC.

The gene calls are TRBV27 and TRBJ2-3; D gene ambiguous. The germline gives CDR1 MNHEY, CDR2 SMNVEV (reference sequence). Trimming pared 4 bases from V and 3 bases from J, leaving 11 bases between. This CDR3 is 14 amino acids long. The CDR3 DNA is TGTGCCAGCAGTTCCCTGGGTCGTACAGATACGCAGTATTTT. It yields the protein CASSSLGRTDTQYF.